A selection of T cell receptor beta chains follows, all from one sample in a study of beta chain features in type 1 diabetes. Here immunoSEQ multiplex PCR was the method, and the copy in TCRdb shows in-frame clones only, minus some. The sample comprises about 270,000 clones, 14% of which are singletons, and about 0.03% rests with the top ten. Material: naive CD4+ T cells from blood. The receptors were gathered from a woman aged 40-49 years in good health. Both conserved end residues are part of each CDR3. The D gene is left open where the match is weak. Where a row states a size, it is once, few, many or the class of an expanded clone; other rows omit it.

D gene,J gene,V gene,clone size,CDR3 DNA,CDR3 protein
.,TRBJ1-2,TRBV6-5,.,TGTGCCAGCAGCCCCCTCGGGACTAACTATGGCTACACCTTC,CASSPLGTNYGYTF
.,TRBJ2-3,TRBV6-6,.,TGTGCCAGCAGTTACCTGGCGGGGACTGATACGCAGTATTTT,CASSYLAGTDTQYF
.,TRBJ2-3,TRBV27,.,TGTGCCAGCAGACGACCGGGGAACACAGATACGCAGTATTTT,CASRRPGNTDTQYF
.,TRBJ1-2,TRBV18,few,TGTGCCAGCTCACCCGACAGTTCTGCTGGCTACACCTTC,CASSPDSSAGYTF
TRBD2,TRBJ2-5,TRBV10-3,.,TGTGCCATGAAACCGGGACTAGCGGTGCAAGAGACCCAGTACTTC,CAMKPGLAVQETQYF
.,TRBJ2-7,TRBV7-9,.,TGTGCCAGCAGCTTAACCCAGGGACAATACTTC,CASSLTQGQYF
.,TRBJ1-2,TRBV6-1,.,TGTGCCAGCAGTGAAGAAGCGATCTACTATGGCTACACCTTC,CASSEEAIYYGYTF
.,TRBJ2-1,TRBV5-1,.,TGCGCCAGCAGCGTGGACAGTTTTAGCTCCTACAATGAGCAGTTCTTC,CASSVDSFSSYNEQFF
TRBD2,TRBJ2-1,TRBV27,few,TGTGCCAGCAACACTCAACCTCCGGGACTAGCGGGAGCCTACAATGAGCAGTTCTTC,CASNTQPPGLAGAYNEQFF
.,TRBJ1-1,TRBV6-5,.,TGTGCCAGCACACGGAGGGGGAGGGACACTGAAGCTTTCTTT,CASTRRGRDTEAFF
TRBD1,TRBJ1-5,TRBV28,.,TGTGCCAGCAGTTCCCCTGGACAGGGGGTATATAGCAATCAGCCCCAGCATTTT,CASSSPGQGVYSNQPQHF
.,TRBJ1-2,TRBV5-1,few,TGCGCCAGCAGCTTGGGCGGATATGGCTACACCTTC,CASSLGGYGYTF
.,TRBJ2-6,TRBV5-4,.,TGTGCCAGCAGCCCACCAGATGGGGCCAACGTCCTGACTTTC,CASSPPDGANVLTF
TRBD1,TRBJ2-5,TRBV7-7,few,TGTGCCAGCAGCTCCGGGACAGGGCAAGAGACCCAGTACTTC,CASSSGTGQETQYF
.,TRBJ2-6,TRBV10-3,.,TGTGCCATAGGACTGGGGGCCAACGTCCTGACTTTC,CAIGLGANVLTF
.,TRBJ2-5,TRBV28,few,TGTGCCAGCAGTTCACAACCTAGTCCCAAGACCCAGTACTTC,CASSSQPSPKTQYF
.,TRBJ2-1,TRBV29-1,.,TGCAGCGTTGAAGTCCTCTCGACTGTGGTTCGGAATGAGCAGTTCTTC,CSVEVLSTVVRNEQFF
TRBD1,TRBJ1-2,TRBV5-1,.,TGCGCCAGCAGCCGGACAGGGGCTTCGGACTATGGCTACACCTTC,CASSRTGASDYGYTF
TRBD2,TRBJ2-1,TRBV2,few,TGTGCCAGCAGTGACAGCGGGAGATACAATGAGCAGTTCTTC,CASSDSGRYNEQFF
TRBD2,TRBJ2-3,TRBV5-1,few,TGCGCCAGCAGCTTGGCCTCGAGCGGGGGGGCGGTAGATACGCAGTATTTT,CASSLASSGGAVDTQYF
TRBD1,TRBJ2-1,TRBV10-3,few,TGTGCCATCAGTGAGTCGATGTCAGGGGGCCTGGGTGAGCAGTTCTTC,CAISESMSGGLGEQFF
.,TRBJ2-2,TRBV7-2,few,TGTGCCAGCAGCTTACAGAGGACACCCGGGGAGCTGTTTTTT,CASSLQRTPGELFF
TRBD2,TRBJ2-7,TRBV7-8,few,TGTGCCAGCAGCTCCCGGGTAGCGGGGCCCCTGGGGTACGAGCAGTACTTC,CASSSRVAGPLGYEQYF
TRBD1,TRBJ2-7,TRBV6-1,.,TGTGCCAGCAGGACGGGGACAGCCGGAGTCTACGAGCAGTACTTC,CASRTGTAGVYEQYF
TRBD1,TRBJ1-5,TRBV15,.,TGTGCCACCAGCAGCCGGGACAGGGGGCTTGTGGGCAATCAGCCCCAGCATTTT,CATSSRDRGLVGNQPQHF
.,TRBJ2-3,TRBV7-2,.,TGTGCCAGCAGCTCCTACACAGATACGCAGTATTTT,CASSSYTDTQYF
TRBD1,TRBJ1-2,TRBV6-1,few,TGTGCCAGCAGTGTTATCCGGGACAGGTCCTATGGCTACACCTTC,CASSVIRDRSYGYTF
TRBD2,TRBJ2-5,TRBV7-2,.,TGTGCCAGCAGCTTAATGCTAGCGGGGGGTACTCACCAAGAGACCCAGTACTTC,CASSLMLAGGTHQETQYF
.,TRBJ1-6,TRBV5-1,.,TGCGCCAGCAGCTTTGAGAATAATTCACCCCTCCACTTT,CASSFENNSPLHF
TRBD1,TRBJ2-7,TRBV19,.,TGTGCCTCCGAGGGGGCATCCTACGAGCAGTACTTC,CASEGASYEQYF
.,TRBJ1-3,TRBV11-2,few,TGTGCCAGCAGCCCTCAGGTGGGCTCTGGAAACACCATATATTTT,CASSPQVGSGNTIYF
TRBD1,TRBJ1-2,TRBV7-9,.,TGTGCCAGCAGCTCCCCGGACAGGGCCGTCTATGGCTACACCTTC,CASSSPDRAVYGYTF
TRBD1,TRBJ2-7,TRBV13,few,TGTGCCAGCAGCTCGACAGGGAACGACGAGCAGTACTTC,CASSSTGNDEQYF
.,TRBJ2-5,TRBV7-6,few,TGTGCCAGCAGCTTAGCGCTGAGGCTGGGCCAAGAGACCCAGTACTTC,CASSLALRLGQETQYF
.,TRBJ2-1,TRBV5-6,.,TGTGCCAGCAGCTACGCGGGGGCGCTCCGGGAGCAGTTCTTC,CASSYAGALREQFF
TRBD2,TRBJ2-1,TRBV6-5,few,TGTGCCAGCAGTAGGGCTAGCGGGGGGTATGAGCAGTTCTTC,CASSRASGGYEQFF
TRBD1,TRBJ1-5,TRBV7-9,.,TGTGCCAGCAGCAACCGGGACAGGGGGCTGGTTGGCAATCAGCCCCAGCATTTT,CASSNRDRGLVGNQPQHF
TRBD2,TRBJ2-5,TRBV13,.,TGTGCCAGCAGCTTCCCATCTTTAGCGGGGGGGCGATCAGAGACCCAGTACTTC,CASSFPSLAGGRSETQYF
.,TRBJ2-3,TRBV5-1,.,TGCGCCAGCAGCTTGGTAGCGGGCACAGATACGCAGTATTTT,CASSLVAGTDTQYF
.,TRBJ2-7,TRBV7-2,.,TGTGCCAGCAGCTTAGTTCCTAGCTCCTACGAGCAGTACTTC,CASSLVPSSYEQYF
.,TRBJ2-1,TRBV5-1,.,TGCGCCAGCAGCTTGACAGAAGGCCATGAGCAGTTCTTC,CASSLTEGHEQFF
TRBD1,TRBJ2-7,TRBV15,.,TGTGCCACCAGCGGTTGGACAGGACACTACGAGCAGTACTTC,CATSGWTGHYEQYF
TRBD2,TRBJ2-5,TRBV7-8,many,TGTGCCAGCAGCGGAGTAGAGGGACTACAACAAGAGACCCAGTACTTC,CASSGVEGLQQETQYF
.,TRBJ2-7,TRBV11-2,.,TGTGCCAGCAGCTTAGGCCGAAAGCCCTACGAGCAGTACTTC,CASSLGRKPYEQYF
.,TRBJ2-7,TRBV4-1,few,TGCGCCAGCAGCCAAGATGGCACCTGGGAGCAGTACTTC,CASSQDGTWEQYF
TRBD2,TRBJ2-3,TRBV9,few,TGTGCCAGCAGCCCTGGGACTACTCGCTATCTAGATACGCAGTATTTT,CASSPGTTRYLDTQYF
TRBD2,TRBJ2-1,TRBV4-2,.,TGTGCCAGCAGCCAATCGAGTGTTGCGGGGGGTGTGGTTGAGCAGTTCTTC,CASSQSSVAGGVVEQFF
.,TRBJ2-7,TRBV29-1,many,TGCAGCGTTGAAGGTTCTGGCAGGGAGCAGTACTTC,CSVEGSGREQYF
.,TRBJ1-4,TRBV5-1,.,TGCGCCAGCAGCTTGGCGGCAGGGAATGAAAAACTGTTTTTT,CASSLAAGNEKLFF
.,TRBJ1-1,TRBV9,.,TGTGCCAGCAGCGCCCTTATAGCTGAAGCTTTCTTT,CASSALIAEAFF
TRBD1,TRBJ1-5,TRBV5-6,few,TGTGCCAGCAGCATATGGACAGGGAGCAATCAGCCCCAGCATTTT,CASSIWTGSNQPQHF
.,TRBJ2-7,TRBV4-2,.,TGTGCCAGCAGCCAAAGATTGCTAGCCTACGAGCAGTACTTC,CASSQRLLAYEQYF
.,TRBJ1-5,TRBV9,.,TGTGCCAGCAATCCGGCGGGTGGCAATCAGCCCCAGCATTTT,CASNPAGGNQPQHF
.,TRBJ1-1,TRBV18,few,TGTGCCAGCTCACCACCCAGTGTCCCGAACACTGAAGCTTTCTTT,CASSPPSVPNTEAFF
TRBD1,TRBJ1-6,TRBV9,few,TGTGCCAGCAGCGTAGTCCAGGGGGTGACACCCCTCCACTTT,CASSVVQGVTPLHF
TRBD2,TRBJ2-2,TRBV7-2,.,TGTGCCAGCAGCTTAGAATGGGGTAGCGGGGCTTTCGCCGGGGAGCTGTTTTTT,CASSLEWGSGAFAGELFF